The clone carrying this T cell receptor beta chain has just a few counts. Its antigen is currently unknown. The CDR3 is made up of 14 amino acids. CDR1 is MNHNY, CDR2 SVGAGI, per germline (reference sequence). Trimming removed 5 bases from V and 6 bases from J, with 13 bases in between. This sample was included in a study of Graves' ophthalmopathy and Graves' hyperthyroidism. About the study: A follow-up of 18 months without ophthalmopathy meant that hyperthyroidism was stable. Findings and limits, study-wide: Predictions made by the model for ophthalmopathy progression reached more than 55% sensitivity and almost 75% specificity. Stable hyperthyroidism and ophthalmopathy were told apart by a 13-signature model, which achieved about 88% sensitivity and just over 80% specificity.

The study amplified TCR beta CDR3 regions using RNA transcripts. The first round was an RT-PCR with HTBI primers, and the second round was a multiplex PCR. TCRdb analysed the multiplex PCR reads with MiXCR anew, one entry per CDR3 protein. The sample has over a million distinct CDR3 sequences; about 38% are singletons. Sequenced material: peripheral blood or thyroid tissue (not recorded which). This sequence originates from an adult man with Graves' hyperthyroidism. The chain is built from TRBV6-6 and TRBJ2-2; D may be TRBD2 (6 bases). The CDR3 sequence is CASSAGPQAGELFF. The CDR3 DNA reads as TGTGCCAGCAGTGCGGGACCACAGGCCGGGGAGCTGTTTTTT.